This T cell receptor (beta chain) is drawn from a study of Graves' ophthalmopathy and Graves' hyperthyroidism. Findings and caveats of the study: Its predictions of ophthalmopathy progression gave the model 70.59% sensitivity and 72% to 85% specificity.

Beta-chain TCR CDR3 regions were amplified from RNA transcripts. HTBI primers were used in a first-round RT-PCR, which preceded a second-round multiplex PCR. Via MiXCR, TCRdb re-called the multiplex PCR reads, giving one row per CDR3 protein. The sample has about 550,000 distinct CDR3 sequences; just under 40% are singletons. As for this clonotype: Its antigen is as yet unknown.

This CDR3 comprises 12 residues. CDR1 SGHVS and CDR2 FNYEAQ come from the germline V gene. Deletions cut 6 bases from V and 11 bases from J, with 14 bases between. Source material: peripheral blood or thyroid tissue (not recorded which). V and J are TRBV7-6 and TRBJ1-5; a possible D gene is TRBD1 (6 bases). This clonotype was sampled from an adult man with Graves' hyperthyroidism. CDR3 bases: TGTGCCAGCAGTACAGGGTTGGAGACCCAGCATTTT. It codes for CASSTGLETQHF. Full variable domain (missing parts from reference TRBV7-6 and TRBJ1-5): GAGVSQSPRYKVTKRGQDVALRCDPISGHVSLYWYRQALGQGPEFLTYFNYEAQQDKSGLPNDRFSAERPEGSISTLTIQRTEQRDSAMYRCASSTGLETQHFGDGTRLSIL.